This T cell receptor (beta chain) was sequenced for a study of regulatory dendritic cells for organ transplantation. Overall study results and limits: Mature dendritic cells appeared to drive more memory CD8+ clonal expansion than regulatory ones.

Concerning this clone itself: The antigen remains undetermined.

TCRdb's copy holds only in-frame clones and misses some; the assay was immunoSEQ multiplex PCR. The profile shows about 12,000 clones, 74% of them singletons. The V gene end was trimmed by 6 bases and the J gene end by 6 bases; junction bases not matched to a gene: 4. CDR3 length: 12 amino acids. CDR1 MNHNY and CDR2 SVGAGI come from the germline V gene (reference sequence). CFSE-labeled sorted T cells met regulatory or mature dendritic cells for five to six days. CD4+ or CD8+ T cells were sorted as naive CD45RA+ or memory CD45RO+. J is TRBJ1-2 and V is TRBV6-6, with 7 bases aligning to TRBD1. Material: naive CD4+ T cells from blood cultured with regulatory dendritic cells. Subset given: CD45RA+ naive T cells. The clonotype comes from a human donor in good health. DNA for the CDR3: TGTGCCAGCAGCCGACAGGGCGATGGCTACACCTTC. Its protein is CASSRQGDGYTF.